This passage covers 24 T cell receptor beta chains from one sample sequenced in a study of PD-1 blockade in classical Hodgkin lymphoma. Described time point: cycle 4 day 1 (C4D1), after less than 7 weeks of nivolumab. No patient escaped relapse after autologous stem cell transplantation, and brentuximab vedotin exposure varied. Only in-frame clones appear in the TCRdb table, and some are missing; sequencing was by immunoSEQ multiplex PCR. The sample holds approximately 18,000 clones; approximately 76% are singletons and the top ten take around 40%. The sample was peripheral blood mononuclear cells (PBMCs), taken before the fourth cycle of nivolumab. These receptors were obtained from a human donor with classical Hodgkin lymphoma.

The chain couples TRBV7-9 to TRBJ2-5, with D uncertain. The V end lost 5 bases, the J end lost 3 bases, and 16 bases lay between the germline ends. CDR3 length: 15 amino acids. In germline, CDR1 is SEHNR, CDR2 FQNEAQ (reference sequence). The CDR3 sequence: CASSPREPLKETQYF. The CDR3 nucleotides read TGTGCCAGCAGCCCCCGAGAGCCACTTAAAGAGACCCAGTACTTC. Full variable domain (outside the CDR3, taken from reference TRBV7-9 and TRBJ2-5): DTGVSQNPRHKITKRGQNVTFRCDPISEHNRLYWYRQTLGQGPEFLTYFQNEAQLEKSRLLSDRFSAERPKGSFSTLEIQRTEQGDSAMYLCASSPREPLKETQYFGPGTRLLVL.

This chain links TRBV7-9 with TRBJ2-1, with D possibly being TRBD2 (5 bases). CDR1 is SEHNR, CDR2 FQNEAQ, per germline (reference sequence). This CDR3 is built from 15 residues. Trimming cost V 5 bases and J 0 bases, with 11 bases left between them. The CDR3 reads CASSALRDSYNEQFF. Written as DNA, the CDR3 is TGTGCCAGCAGCGCCCTACGGGACTCCTACAATGAGCAGTTCTTC.

The chain has TRBV19 and TRBJ1-2; 10 nucleotides match TRBD1. This CDR3 has 17 residues. Trimming at V came to 3 bases and at J to 2 bases, leaving 9 bases not matched to a gene. CDR1 is LNHDA, CDR2 SQIVND, per germline (reference sequence). The CDR3 reads CASSIRQTGGANYGYTF. In DNA form, the CDR3 reads TGTGCCAGTAGTATTCGTCAGACAGGGGGCGCCAACTATGGCTACACCTTC.

This chain joins TRBV19 and TRBJ2-1; a possible D gene is TRBD1 (5 bases). Per the germline V gene, CDR1 is LNHDA and CDR2 is SQIVND (reference sequence). CDR3 length equals 13 residues. Trimming took off 3 bases at V and 9 bases at J, with 12 bases between the two ends. CDR3 nucleotides: TGTGCCAGTAGTATCAGGGTTAAGGGTGAGCAGTTCTTC. Translation: CASSIRVKGEQFF.

The genes are TRBV2 and TRBJ1-5, with D tentatively TRBD1 (5 bases). Germline V lookup: CDR1 SNHLY, CDR2 FYNNEI. V shed 7 bases and J shed 5 bases, with 15 bases lying between them. This CDR3 has 14 residues. The CDR3 reads CASTPTASYQPQHF. The DNA of the CDR3 is TGTGCCAGCACCCCGACAGCTTCGTATCAGCCCCAGCATTTT.

The chain couples TRBV5-1 to TRBJ2-7; no definite D call. V lost 2 bases and J 5 bases, leaving 11 bases between the germline ends. The CDR3 spans 13 residues. Germline V CDR1 and CDR2: SGHRS, YFSETQ. The CDR3 DNA sequence: TGCGCCAGCAGCTTAATACCACCCGACGAGCAGTACTTC. This codes for CASSLIPPDEQYF.

V and J are TRBV6-5 and TRBJ2-7, with a weak D call TRBD2 (5 bases). The CDR3 runs to 14 residues. CDR1 is MNHEY, CDR2 SVGAGI, per germline. V lost 0 bases to trimming and J lost 4 bases, with 10 bases between them. Here the CDR3 reads CASSYSNSGYEQYF. CDR3 in DNA: TGTGCCAGCAGTTACTCGAATTCGGGGTACGAGCAGTACTTC.

V and J are TRBV6-5 and TRBJ1-5; 9 positions match TRBD1. CDR3 length equals 14 residues. The V gene's germline CDR1 is MNHEY and CDR2 SVGAGI. The trim removed 5 bases at V and 4 bases at J, leaving 3 bases unmatched. CDR3 sequence: CASSLGTGNQPQHF. The DNA of the CDR3 is TGTGCCAGCAGTCTTGGGACAGGGAATCAGCCCCAGCATTTT.

The V gene is TRBV7-8, the J gene TRBJ2-5; 8 nucleotides agree with TRBD2. The CDR3 loop spans 16 amino acids. Trimming took 2 bases from V and 1 from J; bases not matched to a gene: 6. Germline V gives CDR1 SGHVS, CDR2 FQNEAQ. As DNA, the CDR3 is TGTGCCAGCAGCTTAAGCGGCGGGAGGTCCCAAGAGACCCAGTACTTC. This gives the protein CASSLSGGRSQETQYF.

This rearrangement joins TRBV5-6 to TRBJ2-3; TRBD2 matches 9 bases. Per germline, CDR1 SGHDT and CDR2 YYEEEE. The V segment lost 4 bases and the J segment 2 bases; nucleotides outside the gene matches: 11. CDR3 length: 17 residues. CDR3 amino acids: CASSNPTGLAFTDTQYF. In DNA, the CDR3 is TGTGCCAGCAGCAATCCGACCGGACTAGCGTTCACAGATACGCAGTATTTT.

This chain links TRBV18 with TRBJ2-2, with 7 bases identical to TRBD1. With V trimmed by 3 bases and J by 2 bases, 3 bases remained unmatched. This CDR3 comprises 15 residues. Per the germline V gene, CDR1 is KGHSH and CDR2 is LQKENI. In nucleotides, the CDR3 is TGTGCCAGCTCACCTGGACAGGCCAACACCGGGGAGCTGTTTTTT. Its protein is CASSPGQANTGELFF. Full variable domain (missing parts from reference TRBV18 and TRBJ2-2): NAGVMQNPRHLVRRRGQEARLRCSPMKGHSHVYWYRQLPEEGLKFMVYLQKENIIDESGMPKERFSAEFPKEGPSILRIQQVVRGDSAAYFCASSPGQANTGELFFGEGSRLTVL.

This clone appeared a few times. Other DNA sequences within the sample encode an identical CDR3. The chain uses TRBV9 and TRBJ2-5, with 8 bases identical to TRBD1. The junction had 3 bases not matched to a gene; V was cut back by 3 bases and J by 2 bases. The length of the CDR3 is 14 residues. CDR1 is SGDLS and CDR2 is YYNGEE in the germline V gene. CDR3 protein: CASSGTGNQETQYF. DNA for the CDR3: TGTGCCAGCAGCGGGACAGGGAATCAAGAGACCCAGTACTTC.

CDR3 in DNA: TGTGCCACCAGCAGAGATTATGGAGATTCACCCCTCCACTTT. Translation gives CATSRDYGDSPLHF. This rearrangement joins TRBV15 to TRBJ1-6; D not certain. CDR1 and CDR2 from the germline V gene are LNHNV and YYDKDF (reference sequence). This CDR3 spans 14 amino acids. The germline V and J ends were trimmed by 0 bases and 8 bases, with 8 bases remaining between them.

The chain joins TRBV19 to TRBJ2-2; D remains unclear. The CDR3 spans 15 residues. Germline-derived CDR1 and CDR2 are LNHDA and SQIVND (reference sequence). V lost 5 bases, J lost 3 bases, and 13 bases lay in between. This CDR3 reads CASSVGLVDTGELFF. The CDR3 DNA reads as TGTGCCAGTAGTGTCGGTCTGGTTGACACCGGGGAGCTGTTTTTT.

This clone was observed a handful of times. This chain connects TRBV21-1 to TRBJ2-5; the tabulated D call, TRBD2, remains unverified against the DNA. TRBV21-1 is described as a pseudogene. The CDR3 has 15 residues. CDR3 protein: CASSKVRGAGETQYF. The CDR3 nucleotides read TGTGCCAGCAGCAAAGTGCGGGGGGCTGGTGAGACCCAGTACTTC.

The chain is built from TRBV5-6 and TRBJ1-1; D may be TRBD1 (5 bases). V shed 6 bases and J shed 3 bases, with 15 bases lying between them. Germline-derived CDR1 and CDR2 are SGHDT and YYEEEE. The CDR3 loop spans 14 amino acids. Here the CDR3 reads CASNPRGLYTEAFF. The CDR3 nucleotides are TGTGCCAGCAACCCTCGGGGACTCTACACTGAAGCTTTCTTT.

This chain links TRBV25-1 with TRBJ1-4; no reliable D call. The CDR3 is made up of 13 amino acids. CDR1 is MGHDK and CDR2 is SYGVNS in the germline V gene. The V end lost 4 bases, the J end lost 0 bases, and 3 bases lay between the germline ends. The CDR3, as DNA: TGTGCCAGCAGTGTAGCAACTAATGAAAAACTGTTTTTT. Protein: CASSVATNEKLFF.

V usage is TRBV5-1 and J usage is TRBJ2-5; 12 bases are a match to TRBD2. The CDR3 totals 16 residues. V trimming: 4 bases; J trimming: 3 bases; junction bases outside the gene matches: 7. Per germline, CDR1 SGHRS and CDR2 YFSETQ. CDR3 amino acids: CASSLQTSGGKETQYF. DNA of the CDR3: TGCGCCAGCAGCCTCCAGACTAGCGGGGGTAAAGAGACCCAGTACTTC.

The table lists this clone with a few counts. The rearrangement uses TRBV29-1 and TRBJ2-7; D assignment may be TRBD1 or TRBD2 (5 bases each). Germline loops: CDR1 SQVTM, CDR2 ANQGSEA. Trimming pared 6 bases from V and 0 bases from J, leaving 21 bases between. This CDR3 comprises 16 residues. DNA for the CDR3: TGCAGCGTGGGGGTCGGGTTTGGCGGTAACTCCTACGAGCAGTACTTC. It specifies CSVGVGFGGNSYEQYF.

The chain links TRBV28 to TRBJ1-5, with D perhaps matching TRBD1 (5 bases). Germline V gene lookup returns CDR1 MDHEN and CDR2 SYDVKM. Trimming pared 6 bases from V and 3 bases from J, leaving 18 bases between. The CDR3 has 16 residues. The CDR3 nucleotides are TGTGCCAGCAGGGGTAACCCAGTGGGGCCCAATCAGCCCCAGCATTTT. It specifies CASRGNPVGPNQPQHF.

In nucleotides, the CDR3 is TGCAGTGCTAGCCCCGCCCTTGAAGCTTTCTTT. Protein: CSASPALEAFF. The gene calls are TRBV20-1 and TRBJ1-1; D ambiguous. The CDR3 has 11 residues. Germline V gives CDR1 DFQATT, CDR2 SNEGSKA (reference sequence). Trimming stripped 3 bases from V and 7 bases from J, with 9 bases between.

The gene calls are TRBV7-8 and TRBJ1-1; unclear D gene. Trimming stripped 5 bases from V and 1 base from J, with 8 bases between. The CDR3 consists of 13 residues. Germline CDR1 reads SGHVS; CDR2 reads FQNEAQ. CDR3 residues: CASSAGPNTEAFF. For the CDR3, the DNA is TGTGCCAGCAGCGCCGGACCGAACACTGAAGCTTTCTTT.

In its sample, this clone was seen once. This chain uses TRBV9 with TRBJ2-3, with a tentative D call TRBD2 (6 bases). Trimming cost V 4 bases and J 3 bases, with 15 bases left between them. The length of the CDR3 is 15 residues. CDR1 and CDR2 (germline): SGDLS, YYNGEE. The CDR3 is CASSIPEGRTDTQYF. The CDR3 nucleotides are TGTGCCAGCAGCATCCCGGAGGGGAGGACAGATACGCAGTATTTT.

V gene TRBV2 combines with J gene TRBJ2-5; D is ambiguous. The germline V and J ends were trimmed by 1 base and 7 bases, with 10 bases remaining between them. CDR3 length equals 13 residues. The V gene's germline CDR1 is SNHLY and CDR2 FYNNEI. In DNA form, the CDR3 reads TGTGCCAGCAGTGAAGTTCAGGTTGGGACCCAGTACTTC. The encoded protein is CASSEVQVGTQYF.